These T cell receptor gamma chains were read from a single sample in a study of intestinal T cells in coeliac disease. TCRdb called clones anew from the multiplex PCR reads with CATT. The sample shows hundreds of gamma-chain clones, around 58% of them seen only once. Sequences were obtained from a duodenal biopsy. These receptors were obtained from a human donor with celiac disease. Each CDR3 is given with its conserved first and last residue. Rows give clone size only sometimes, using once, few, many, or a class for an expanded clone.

CAAPLPRDYYKKLF	TGTGCTGCGCCCCTCCCTAGGGATTATTATAAGAAACTCTTT	TRGV10	TRGJ1/TRGJ2	large
CAAWDLYALGSKIF	TGTGCTGCGTGGGATCTATACGCCCTTGGTTCAAAGATATTT	TRGV10	TRGJP1	NA
CATWDGWFKIF	TGTGCCACCTGGGATGGTTGGTTCAAGATATTT	TRGV4	TRGJP1	few
CATCNHTTGWFKIF	TGTGCCACCTGTAATCATACCACTGGTTGGTTCAAGATATTT	TRGV4	TRGJP1	NA
CADLGWAQYKKLF	TGTGCCGACCTGGGATGGGCCCAATATAAGAAACTCTTT	TRGV4	TRGJ1/TRGJ2	NA
CALWETPLNYYKKLF	TGTGCCTTGTGGGAGACTCCGTTGAATTATTATAAGAAACTCTTT	TRGV9	TRGJ1/TRGJ2	NA
CATWDAYYKKLF	TGTGCTACCTGGGACGCTTATTATAAGAAACTCTTT	TRGV3	TRGJ1/TRGJ2	large
CATLGGVSSDWIKTF	TGTGCCACCTTGGGAGGAGTTAGTAGTGATTGGATCAAGACGTTT	TRGV8	TRGJP2	NA
CATPRYKKLF	TGTGCCACTCCTCGGTATAAGAAACTCTTT	TRGV8	TRGJ1/TRGJ2	once
CATWDGSLGKLF	TGTGCCACCTGGGATGGCTCGCTAGGGAAACTCTTT	TRGV4	TRGJ1/TRGJ2	NA
CATWDGILVYWIKTF	TGTGCCACCTGGGACGGGATACTAGTGTATTGGATCAAGACGTTT	TRGV2	TRGJP2	NA
CATWDGRDYYKKLF	TGTGCCACCTGGGATGGGCGGGATTATTATAAGAAACTCTTT	TRGV4	TRGJ1/TRGJ2	large
CATWDGAASTIKKLF	TGTGCCACCTGGGACGGGGCGGCTTCTACTATAAAGAAACTCTTT	TRGV2	TRGJ1/TRGJ2	NA
CATWDGHYKKLF	TGTGCCACCTGGGATGGGCACTATAAGAAACTCTTT	TRGV4	TRGJ1/TRGJ2	large
CAPGIGGWIKTF	TGTGCACCTGGGATCGGTGGTTGGATCAAGACGTTT	TRGV8	TRGJP2	NA
CATWDGLPYYYKKLF	TGTGCTACCTGGGATGGGCTCCCCTATTATTATAAGAAACTCTTT	TRGV4	TRGJ1/TRGJ2	NA
CATWDIVSDWIKTF	TGTGCCACCTGGGATATAGTTAGTGATTGGATCAAGACGTTT	TRGV2	TRGJP2	NA
CATWDYYKKLF	TGTGCCACCTGGGACTATTATAAGAAACTCTTT	TRGV8	TRGJ1/TRGJ2	large
CATWDPRREQTDKKLF	TGTGCCACCTGGGACCCCCGCAGGGAGCAAACTGATAAGAAACTCTTT	TRGV8	TRGJ1/TRGJ2	NA
CAAWDSLNYKKLF	TGTGCTGCGTGGGATTCCCTTAATTATAAGAAACTCTTT	TRGV10	TRGJ1/TRGJ2	NA
CATQGCVSDWIKTF	TGTGCCACCCAGGGATGTGTGAGTGATTGGATCAAGACGTTT	TRGV8	TRGJP2	once
CATWDDYPRYVGYKKLF	TGTGCCACCTGGGATGATTACCCCCGTTACGTAGGTTATAAGAAACTCTTT	TRGV8	TRGJ1/TRGJ2	NA
CADLGLRHKKLF	TGTGCCGACCTGGGACTTCGGCATAAGAAACTCTTT	TRGV3	TRGJ1/TRGJ2	NA
CAAWDGRKLF	TGTGCTGCGTGGGATGGTAGGAAACTCTTT	TRGV10	TRGJ1/TRGJ2	large
CATWGRGGVVDWIKTF	TGTGCCACCTGGGGACGGGGAGGAGTAGTTGATTGGATCAAGACGTTT	TRGV2	TRGJP2	NA
CAPGTGGDWIKTF	TGTGCACCTGGGACGGGCGGTGATTGGATCAAGACGTTT	TRGV2	TRGJP2	NA
CAAWGLGGVF	TGTGCTGCGTGGGGATTGGGGGGGGTCTTT	TRGV10	TRGJ1/TRGJ2	few
CATWIGGWIKTF	TGTGCCACCTGGATCGGTGGTTGGATCAAGACGTTT	TRGV8	TRGJP2	NA
CATLGYNYYKKLF	TGTGCCACCCTTGGGTATAATTATTATAAGAAACTCTTT	TRGV4	TRGJ1/TRGJ2	large
CATWTGHLNYYKKLF	TGTGCCACCTGGACGGGCCACTTGAATTATTATAAGAAACTCTTT	TRGV2	TRGJ1/TRGJ2	NA
CACGRCIYYKKLF	TGTGCTTGTGGGAGGTGCATTTATTATAAGAAACTCTTT	TRGV9	TRGJ1/TRGJ2	NA
CACWILRRGNYYKKLF	TGTGCCTGCTGGATTTTAAGGCGGGGGAATTATTATAAGAAACTCTTT	TRGV11	TRGJ1/TRGJ2	large
CATWDRHPIFIYKKLF	TGTGCCACCTGGGACAGGCACCCAATATTTATTTATAAGAAACTCTTT	TRGV3	TRGJ1/TRGJ2	once
CALWEAYYKKLF	TGTGCCTTGTGGGAGGCATATTATAAGAAACTCTTT	TRGV9	TRGJ1/TRGJ2	large
CATWTTLYKKLF	TGTGCCACCTGGACCACGTTATATAAGAAACTCTTT	TRGV8	TRGJ1/TRGJ2	NA
CATWDRPYSNYYKKLF	TGTGCCACCTGGGATAGGCCCTATTCGAATTATTATAAGAAACTCTTT	TRGV8	TRGJ1/TRGJ2	NA
CATWDRLMKLF	TGTGCCACCTGGGACAGGCTTATGAAACTCTTT	TRGV3	TRGJ1/TRGJ2	large
CATWDRPALWKKLF	TGTGCCACCTGGGACAGGCCGGCTTTGTGGAAGAAACTCTTT	TRGV3	TRGJ1/TRGJ2	NA
CATWDSRYYKKLF	TGTGCCACCTGGGACAGCAGATATTATAAGAAACTCTTT	TRGV5	TRGJ1/TRGJ2	large
CATWDGLKNYYKKLF	TGTGCCACCTGGGACGGGCTAAAAAATTATTATAAGAAACTCTTT	TRGV2	TRGJ1/TRGJ2	NA
CATWESTGWFKIF	TGTGCCACCTGGGAGTCCACTGGTTGGTTCAAGATATTT	TRGV3	TRGJP1	large
CACWIRHRRKLF	TGTGCCTGCTGGATTAGGCATCGGAGGAAACTCTTT	TRGV11	TRGJ1/TRGJ2	NA
CATSDHGIKTF	TGTGCCACCTCGGATCACGGGATCAAGACGTTT	TRGV2	TRGJP2	large
CAPGIRRKNYKKLF	TGTGCACCTGGGATAAGGAGGAAGAATTATAAGAAACTCTTT	TRGV8	TRGJ1/TRGJ2	NA
CAAWQRIIYKKLF	TGTGCTGCGTGGCAGAGAATTATTTATAAGAAACTCTTT	TRGV10	TRGJ1/TRGJ2	few
CAAWDISEEKLF	TGTGCTGCGTGGGATATTTCAGAGGAGAAACTCTTT	TRGV10	TRGJ1/TRGJ2	few
CATWDTFRYKKLF	TGTGCCACCTGGGACACGTTTCGGTATAAGAAACTCTTT	TRGV3	TRGJ1/TRGJ2	large
CALWEVCREKLF	TGTGCCTTGTGGGAGGTGTGTCGGGAGAAACTCTTT	TRGV9	TRGJ1/TRGJ2	NA
CALWEVLYKKLF	TGTGCCTTGTGGGAGGTCTTATATAAGAAACTCTTT	TRGV9	TRGJ1/TRGJ2	NA